This T cell receptor beta chain was identified in a study of OX40 agonist ivuxolimab in advanced cancers. Overall study findings and caveats: Certain nonresponders likewise exhibited a low normalized T-cell clonal expansion.

A note on this clone: Its antigen is unknown.

This CDR3 is built from 11 residues. The V end was cut by 5 bases, the J end by 4 bases, with 8 bases between. Germline V gene sequence: CDR1 DFQATT, CDR2 SNEGSKA (reference sequence). TCRdb's table, derived via immunoSEQ multiplex PCR, lists solely in-frame clones and lacks some. The table has tens of thousands of clones, about 90% seen once; the top ten hold roughly 0.4%. This TCR was recovered from an adult with an advanced solid tumor such as melanoma, head and neck, liver or kidney cancer. The rearrangement uses TRBV20-1 and TRBJ2-5; D remains ambiguous. Sequencing was performed on CD4+ or CD8+ T cells sorted from blood, taken in a trial of the OX40 agonist ivuxolimab. The CDR3 region has the DNA TGCAGTGCTCGGTCGGGAGAGACCCAGTACTTC. As protein: CSARSGETQYF.